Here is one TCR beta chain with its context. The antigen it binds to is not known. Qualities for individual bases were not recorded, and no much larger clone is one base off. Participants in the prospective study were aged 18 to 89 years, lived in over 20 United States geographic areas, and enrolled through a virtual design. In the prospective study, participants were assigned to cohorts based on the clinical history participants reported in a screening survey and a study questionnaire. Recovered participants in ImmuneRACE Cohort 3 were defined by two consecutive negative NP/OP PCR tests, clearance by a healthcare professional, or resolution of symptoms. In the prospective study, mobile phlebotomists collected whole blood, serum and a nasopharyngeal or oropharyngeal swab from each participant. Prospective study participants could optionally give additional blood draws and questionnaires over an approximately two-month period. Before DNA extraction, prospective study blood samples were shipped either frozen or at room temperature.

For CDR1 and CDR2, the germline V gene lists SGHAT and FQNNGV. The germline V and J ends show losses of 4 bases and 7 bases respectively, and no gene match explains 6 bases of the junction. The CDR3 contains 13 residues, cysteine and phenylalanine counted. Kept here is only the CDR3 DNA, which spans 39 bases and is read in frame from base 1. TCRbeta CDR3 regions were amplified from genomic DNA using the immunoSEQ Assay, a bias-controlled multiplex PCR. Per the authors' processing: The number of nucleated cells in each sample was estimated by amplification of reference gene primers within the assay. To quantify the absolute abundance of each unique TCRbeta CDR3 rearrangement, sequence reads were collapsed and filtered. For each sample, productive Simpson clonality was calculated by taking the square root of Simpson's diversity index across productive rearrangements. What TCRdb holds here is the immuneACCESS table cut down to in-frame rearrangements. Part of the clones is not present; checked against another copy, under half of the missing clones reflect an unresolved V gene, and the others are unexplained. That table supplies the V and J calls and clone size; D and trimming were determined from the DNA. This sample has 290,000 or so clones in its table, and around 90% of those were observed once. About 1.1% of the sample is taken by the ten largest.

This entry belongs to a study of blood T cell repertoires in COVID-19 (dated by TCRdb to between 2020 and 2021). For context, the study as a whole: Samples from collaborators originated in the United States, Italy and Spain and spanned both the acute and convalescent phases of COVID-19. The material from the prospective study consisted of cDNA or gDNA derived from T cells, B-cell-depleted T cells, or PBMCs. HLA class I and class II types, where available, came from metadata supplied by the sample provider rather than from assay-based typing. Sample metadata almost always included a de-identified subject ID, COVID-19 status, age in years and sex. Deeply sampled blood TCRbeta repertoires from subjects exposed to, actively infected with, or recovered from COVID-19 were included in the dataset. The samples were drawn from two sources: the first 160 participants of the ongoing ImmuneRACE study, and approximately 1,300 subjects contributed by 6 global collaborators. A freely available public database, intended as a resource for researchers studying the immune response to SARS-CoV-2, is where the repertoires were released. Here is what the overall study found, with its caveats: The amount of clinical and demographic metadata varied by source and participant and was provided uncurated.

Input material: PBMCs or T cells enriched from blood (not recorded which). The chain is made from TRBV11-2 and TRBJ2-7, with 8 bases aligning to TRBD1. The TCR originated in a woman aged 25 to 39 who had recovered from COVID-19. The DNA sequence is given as TGTGCCAGCAGCTCTGACAGGGGTGGGGAGCAGTACTTC. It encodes CASSSDRGGEQYF.